Here is one TCR beta chain with its context. In the study's own analysis: Reference gene primers were amplified, and this amplification served to estimate nucleated cell counts. Clones were read by immunoSEQ multiplex PCR, and TCRdb kept only the in-frame ones, dropping some. V and J calls and clone size are as listed in that table; D and trimming were resolved from the DNA. Among under 200,000 clones listed, 70% to 80% were seen once. This record belongs to a study of blood T cell repertoires in COVID-19. Study-level background: Samples taken during acute and convalescent COVID-19 were collected in the United States, Italy and Spain.

Seattle patients were enrolled during active infection and followed longitudinally. This receptor was taken from a woman aged 40 to 55 with COVID-19, enrolled during active disease. The specimen was peripheral blood.

DNA for the CDR3: TGTGCCAGCTCAAGAACAGGGGAGGCTGATGGCTACACCTTC. This gives the protein CASSRTGEADGYTF. The chain joins TRBV18 to TRBJ1-2; 7 bases align to TRBD1. CDR3 length equals 14 residues. Unmatched junction bases numbered 9, after V lost 5 bases and J lost 6 bases. CDR1 and CDR2 from the germline V gene are KGHSH and LQKENI.